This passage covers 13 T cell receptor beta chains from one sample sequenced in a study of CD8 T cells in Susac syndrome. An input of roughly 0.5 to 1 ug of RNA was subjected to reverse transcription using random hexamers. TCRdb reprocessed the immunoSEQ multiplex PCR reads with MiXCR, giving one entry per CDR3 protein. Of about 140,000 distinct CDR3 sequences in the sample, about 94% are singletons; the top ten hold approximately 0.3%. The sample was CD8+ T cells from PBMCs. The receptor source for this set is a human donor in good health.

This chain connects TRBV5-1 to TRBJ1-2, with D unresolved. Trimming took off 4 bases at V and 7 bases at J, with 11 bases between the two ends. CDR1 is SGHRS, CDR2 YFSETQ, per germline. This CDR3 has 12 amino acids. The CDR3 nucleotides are TGCGCCAGCAGCACCGACAAAGGTGGCTACACCTTC. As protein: CASSTDKGGYTF. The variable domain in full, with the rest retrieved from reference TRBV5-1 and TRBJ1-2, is KAGVTQTPRYLIKTRGQQVTLSCSPISGHRSVSWYQQTPGQGLQFLFEYFSETQRNKGNFPGRFSGRQFSNSRSEMNVSTLELGDSALYLCASSTDKGGYTFGSGTRLTVV.

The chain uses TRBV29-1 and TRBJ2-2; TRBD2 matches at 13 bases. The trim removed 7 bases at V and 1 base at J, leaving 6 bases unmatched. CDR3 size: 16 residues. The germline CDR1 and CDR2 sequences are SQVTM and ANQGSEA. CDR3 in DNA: TGCAGCGAATGGACTAGCGGGAGCCGGAACACCGGGGAGCTGTTTTTT. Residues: CSEWTSGSRNTGELFF.

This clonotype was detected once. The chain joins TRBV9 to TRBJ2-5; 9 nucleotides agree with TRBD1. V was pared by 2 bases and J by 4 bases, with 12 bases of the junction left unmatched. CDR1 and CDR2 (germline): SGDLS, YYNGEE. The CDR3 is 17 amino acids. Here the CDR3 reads CASSVSTDRGERETQYF. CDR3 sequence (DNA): TGTGCCAGCAGCGTCAGTACGGACAGGGGCGAGAGAGAGACCCAGTACTTC.

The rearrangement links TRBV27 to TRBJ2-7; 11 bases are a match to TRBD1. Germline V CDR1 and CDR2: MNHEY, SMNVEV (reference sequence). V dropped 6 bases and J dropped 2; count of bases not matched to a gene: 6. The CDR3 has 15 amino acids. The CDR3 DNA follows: TGTGCCAGCAGCTGGACAGGGGGCGCAACCTACGAGCAGTACTTC. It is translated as CASSWTGGATYEQYF.

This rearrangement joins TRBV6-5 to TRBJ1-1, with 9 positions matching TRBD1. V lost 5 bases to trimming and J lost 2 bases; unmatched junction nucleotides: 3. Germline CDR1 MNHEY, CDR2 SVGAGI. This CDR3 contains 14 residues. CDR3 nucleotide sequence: TGTGCCAGCAGTATGGGACAGGGAAACACTGAAGCTTTCTTT. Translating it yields CASSMGQGNTEAFF.

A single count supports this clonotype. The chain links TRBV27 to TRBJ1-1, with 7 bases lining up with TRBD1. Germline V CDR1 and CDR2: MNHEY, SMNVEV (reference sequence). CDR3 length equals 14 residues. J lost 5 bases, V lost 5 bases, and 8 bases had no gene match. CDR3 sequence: CASSVVQGWTEAFF. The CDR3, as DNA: TGTGCCAGCAGTGTAGTACAGGGGTGGACTGAAGCTTTCTTT.

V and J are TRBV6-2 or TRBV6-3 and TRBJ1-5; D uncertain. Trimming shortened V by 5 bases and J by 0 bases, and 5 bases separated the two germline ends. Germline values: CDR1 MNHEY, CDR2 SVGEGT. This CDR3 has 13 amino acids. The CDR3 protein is CASSGVSNQPQHF. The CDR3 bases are TGTGCCAGCAGTGGGGTTAGCAATCAGCCCCAGCATTTT.

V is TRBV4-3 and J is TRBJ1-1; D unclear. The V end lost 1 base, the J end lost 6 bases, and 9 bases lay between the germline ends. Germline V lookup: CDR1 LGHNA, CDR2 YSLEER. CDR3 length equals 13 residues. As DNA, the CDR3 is TGCGCCAGCAGCCAAGTTAAGGGCCCTGAAGCTTTCTTT. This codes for CASSQVKGPEAFF.

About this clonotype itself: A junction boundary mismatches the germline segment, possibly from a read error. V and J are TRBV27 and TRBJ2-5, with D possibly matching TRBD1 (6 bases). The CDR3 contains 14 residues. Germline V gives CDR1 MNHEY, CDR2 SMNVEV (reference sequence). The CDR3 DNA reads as TGTGCCAGCAGCACTGACAGGTTAGAAGACACCCAGTACTTC. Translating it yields CASSTDRLEDTQYF.

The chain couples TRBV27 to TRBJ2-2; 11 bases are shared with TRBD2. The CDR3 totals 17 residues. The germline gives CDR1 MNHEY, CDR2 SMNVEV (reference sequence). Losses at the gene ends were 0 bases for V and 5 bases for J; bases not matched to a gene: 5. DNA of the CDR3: TGTGCCAGCAGTTTATCTAGCGGGAGGGCGTGGACCGGGGAGCTGTTTTTT. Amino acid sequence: CASSLSSGRAWTGELFF.

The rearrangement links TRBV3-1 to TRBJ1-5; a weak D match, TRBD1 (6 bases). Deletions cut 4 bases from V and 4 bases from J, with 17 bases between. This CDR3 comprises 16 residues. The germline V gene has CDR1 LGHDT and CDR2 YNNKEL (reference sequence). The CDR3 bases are TGTGCCAGCAGCCGTGGTGGGGGGACAATTAATCAGCCCCAGCATTTT. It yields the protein CASSRGGGTINQPQHF.

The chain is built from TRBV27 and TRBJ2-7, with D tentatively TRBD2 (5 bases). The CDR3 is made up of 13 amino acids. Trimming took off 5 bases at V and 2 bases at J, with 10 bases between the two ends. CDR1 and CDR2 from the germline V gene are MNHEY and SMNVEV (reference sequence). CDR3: CASSTRGAYEQYF. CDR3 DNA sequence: TGTGCCAGCAGTACCCGGGGAGCCTACGAGCAGTACTTC.

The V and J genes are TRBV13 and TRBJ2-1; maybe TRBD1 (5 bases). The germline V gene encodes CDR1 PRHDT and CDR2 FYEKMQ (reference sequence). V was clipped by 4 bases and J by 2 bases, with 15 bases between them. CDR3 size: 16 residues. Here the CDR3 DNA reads TGTGCCAGCAGCTCTCCCACAGGCGTAACCTACAATGAGCAGTTCTTC. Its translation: CASSSPTGVTYNEQFF.